These T cell receptor beta chains were read from a single sample in a study of CD8+CD57+ T cells in acquired aplastic anemia. TCRdb reprocessed the reads via MiXCR and lists one record per CDR3 protein. The sample has more than 45,000 distinct CDR3 sequences, about 56% seen once. Sequenced: sorted CD4+, CD8+, or CD8+CD57+ T cells (not recorded which) from PBMCs. These TCRs come from a human donor with aplastic anemia. The conserved cysteine and the conserved F or W are not part of the CDR3 here.

v_call	j_call	cdr3_aa
TRBV28	TRBJ2-3	ASSPGTGGSDTQY
TRBV27	TRBJ2-3	ASNEGGGAADTQY
TRBV11-2	TRBJ2-1	ASSLGIGGGGANEQF
TRBV5-1	TRBJ1-4	ASSFRGTPTNEKLF
TRBV4-1	TRBJ2-2	ASSHRLNTGELF
TRBV24-1	TRBJ1-1	ATSATTNTEAF
TRBV5-1	TRBJ1-5	ASSPGDRVFSSNQPQH
TRBV2	TRBJ2-2	ASTLDRANTGELF
TRBV20-1	TRBJ2-1	SATRGATYNEQF
TRBV24-1	TRBJ1-2	ATSDTDRRHGYT
TRBV12-3/TRBV12-4	TRBJ1-5	ASKPTGEIQPQH
TRBV19	TRBJ1-2	ASSMGQVLYGYT
TRBV29-1	TRBJ1-2	SVLQGAYGYT
TRBV4-1	TRBJ2-5	ASSQEPYRGTRY
TRBV29-1	TRBJ2-3	SVVRRLDVDTQY
TRBV25-1	TRBJ1-6	ASSYRNQYNSPLH
TRBV5-6	TRBJ1-6	ASSLGTEYSPLH
TRBV10-2	TRBJ2-7	ASGTGTGAYEQY
TRBV20-1	TRBJ2-2	SAAPLGELF
TRBV4-2	TRBJ1-2	ASSRPIAQAVGYGYT
TRBV5-6	TRBJ2-7	ASSLVAPEQY
TRBV7-9	TRBJ2-1	ASSSGGMEQF
TRBV5-5	TRBJ2-1	ASSGTTSSYNEQF
TRBV6-1	TRBJ1-2	ASSGQLAGHGYT
TRBV2	TRBJ2-3	ASSVVADTQY
TRBV19	TRBJ1-2	ASSPTTAPTYT
TRBV10-2	TRBJ1-5	ASSESPVGNQPQH
TRBV27	TRBJ1-1	ASSFLSGNTEAF
TRBV24-1	TRBJ1-5	ATDRGVNQPQH
TRBV19	TRBJ1-5	ASSTENQPQH
TRBV7-9	TRBJ1-2	ASSLVSGGDGYT
TRBV3-1	TRBJ1-3	ASRTDRGGGNTIY
TRBV29-1	TRBJ2-3	SVEEPRDTQY
TRBV29-1	TRBJ2-1	SSRQGTNNEQF
TRBV27	TRBJ2-1	ASSLSRGGYNEQF
TRBV4-1	TRBJ2-7	ASSQGGTYEQY
TRBV7-2	TRBJ1-6	AGGTVNSPLH
TRBV11-2	TRBJ2-3	ASSSIETSLDTQY
TRBV10-3	TRBJ1-1	AINEAMNTEAF
TRBV10-2	TRBJ2-3	ASGLAGSTDTQY
TRBV19	TRBJ2-1	ASTSGCDEQF
TRBV15	TRBJ1-1	ATSSPPRGLNTEAF
TRBV12-3/TRBV12-4	TRBJ2-5	ASSLNQGSEETQY
TRBV4-1	TRBJ2-3	ASSQDGTSLSQY
TRBV20-1	TRBJ2-7	SARRDRGSYEQY
TRBV11-2	TRBJ1-1	ASNTFRDRGGNTEAF
TRBV15	TRBJ1-5	ATSRGGGPRQPQH
TRBV19	TRBJ1-1	ASSTSGTEAF
TRBV11-2	TRBJ1-4	ASSSPSPGRDGEKLF
TRBV20-1	TRBJ2-1	SAEGDSYNEQF
TRBV29-1	TRBJ2-3	SVERDTDTQY
TRBV11-1	TRBJ2-7	ASSLAYQSGSSYEQY
TRBV2	TRBJ2-5	ASSWDTGQETQY